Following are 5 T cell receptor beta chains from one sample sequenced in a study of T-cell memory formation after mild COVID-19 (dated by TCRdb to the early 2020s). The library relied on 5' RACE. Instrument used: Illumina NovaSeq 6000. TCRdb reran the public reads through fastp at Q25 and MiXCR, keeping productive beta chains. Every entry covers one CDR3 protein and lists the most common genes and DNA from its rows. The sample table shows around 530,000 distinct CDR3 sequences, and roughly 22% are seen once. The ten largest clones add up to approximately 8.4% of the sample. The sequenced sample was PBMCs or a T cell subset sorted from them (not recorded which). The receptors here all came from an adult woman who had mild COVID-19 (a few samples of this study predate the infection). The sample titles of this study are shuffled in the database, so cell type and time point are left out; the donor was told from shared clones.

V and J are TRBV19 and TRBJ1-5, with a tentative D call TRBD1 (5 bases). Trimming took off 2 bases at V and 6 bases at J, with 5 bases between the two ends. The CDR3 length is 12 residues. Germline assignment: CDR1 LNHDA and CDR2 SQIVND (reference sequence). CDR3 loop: CASSIRGQPQHF. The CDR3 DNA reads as TGTGCCAGTAGTATAAGGGGTCAGCCCCAGCATTTT.

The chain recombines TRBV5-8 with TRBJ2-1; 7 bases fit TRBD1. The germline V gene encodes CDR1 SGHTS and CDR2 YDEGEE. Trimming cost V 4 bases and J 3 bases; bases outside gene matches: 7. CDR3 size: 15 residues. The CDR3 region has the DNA TGTGCCAGCAGCGAGGGACAGAACGGCTACAATGAGCAGTTCTTC. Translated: CASSEGQNGYNEQFF.

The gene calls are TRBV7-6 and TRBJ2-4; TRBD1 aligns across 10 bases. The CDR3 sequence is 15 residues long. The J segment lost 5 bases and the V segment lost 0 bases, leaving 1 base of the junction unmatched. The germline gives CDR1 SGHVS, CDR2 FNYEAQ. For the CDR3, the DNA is TGTGCCAGCAGCTTAGCGACAGGGGGCCAAAACATTCAGTACTTC. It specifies CASSLATGGQNIQYF.

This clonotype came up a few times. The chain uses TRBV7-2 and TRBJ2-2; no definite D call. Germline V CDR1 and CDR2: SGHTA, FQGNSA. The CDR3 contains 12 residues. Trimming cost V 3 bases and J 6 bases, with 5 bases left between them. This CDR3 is CASSFMSGELFF. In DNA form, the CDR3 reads TGTGCCAGCAGCTTCATGTCCGGGGAGCTGTTTTTT.

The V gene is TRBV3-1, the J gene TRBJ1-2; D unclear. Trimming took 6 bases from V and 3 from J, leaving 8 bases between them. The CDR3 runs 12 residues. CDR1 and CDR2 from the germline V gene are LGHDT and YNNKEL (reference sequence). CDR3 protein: CASRGRYYGYTF. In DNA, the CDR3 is TGTGCCAGCAGAGGACGGTACTATGGCTACACCTTC.